The clone carrying this TCR beta chain was found a few times. Its specificity is unknown. The data derive from a study of T cells in Graves' hyperthyroidism and ophthalmopathy. Looking at the study overall: It was at initial diagnosis, before any treatment, that peripheral blood was collected. Study conclusions and caveats: Prediction of ophthalmopathy progression came a median 6.5 months pre-onset. Blood also contained most expanded thyroid clonotypes above 0.001.

RNA transcripts provided the source from which TCR beta CDR3 regions were amplified. Carried out on the TCR CDR3, a first-round RT-PCR used the HTBI primer set. Via MiXCR, TCRdb re-called the multiplex PCR reads, giving one row per CDR3 protein. Found here are hundreds of thousands of distinct CDR3 sequences, 20% of them singletons; the top ten hold over 30%. Fresh peripheral blood, about 9.9 ml, yielded the PBMCs. Deletions cut 4 bases from V and 0 bases from J, with 13 bases between. The CDR3 is 16 residues long. Germline V CDR1 and CDR2: MNHNS, SASEGT. The TCR originated in a man aged 25 to 40 with Graves' ophthalmopathy. This chain connects TRBV6-1 to TRBJ1-5, with D tentatively TRBD1 (5 bases). Sequencing was performed on blood. The CDR3 loop reads CASSAWDGYSNQPQHF. DNA for the CDR3: TGTGCCAGCAGTGCCTGGGACGGATATAGCAATCAGCCCCAGCATTTT.